In its sample, the clone carrying this TCR beta chain was seen a few times. This record comes from a study of cytomegalovirus exposure and HLA in healthy donors. The CDR3 is made up of 14 amino acids. The germline gives CDR1 SGHAT, CDR2 FQNNGV. V was trimmed by 4 bases and J by 8 bases, leaving 15 bases between them. Clones were read by immunoSEQ multiplex PCR, and TCRdb kept only the in-frame ones, dropping some. The sample includes about 120,000 clones, roughly 84% of them seen just once. The rearrangement links TRBV11-2 to TRBJ2-1; TRBD2 might be the D (6 bases). Sequenced: PBMCs. The TCR was taken from a woman aged 25 to 39 in good health and CMV-seronegative. The CDR3 coding sequence is TGTGCCAGCAGCTCGGGACTTGCGAGCGATGAGCAGTTCTTC. Residues: CASSSGLASDEQFF. The full variable domain, in which reference TRBV11-2 and TRBJ2-1 provide the parts outside the CDR3, is EAGVAQSPRYKIIEKRQSVAFWCNPISGHATLYWYQQILGQGPKLLIQFQNNGVVDDSQLPKDRFSAERLKGVDSTLKIQPAKLEDSAVYLCASSSGLASDEQFFGPGTRLTVL.